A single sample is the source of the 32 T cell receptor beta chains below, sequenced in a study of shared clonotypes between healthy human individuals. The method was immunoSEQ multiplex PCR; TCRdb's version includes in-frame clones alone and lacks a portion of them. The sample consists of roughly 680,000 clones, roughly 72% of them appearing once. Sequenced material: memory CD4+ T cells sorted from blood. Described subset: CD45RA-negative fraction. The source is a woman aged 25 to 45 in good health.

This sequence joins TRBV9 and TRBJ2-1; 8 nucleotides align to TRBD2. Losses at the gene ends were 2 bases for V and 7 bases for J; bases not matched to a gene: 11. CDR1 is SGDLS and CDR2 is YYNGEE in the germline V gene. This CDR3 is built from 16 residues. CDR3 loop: CASSVRTSNVVNEQFF. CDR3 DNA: TGTGCCAGCAGCGTCCGGACTAGCAATGTTGTGAATGAGCAGTTCTTC. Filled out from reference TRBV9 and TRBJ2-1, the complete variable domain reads DSGVTQTPKHLITATGQRVTLRCSPRSGDLSVYWYQQSLDQGLQFLIQYYNGEERAKGNILERFSAQQFPDLHSELNLSSLELGDSALYFCASSVRTSNVVNEQFFGPGTRLTVL.

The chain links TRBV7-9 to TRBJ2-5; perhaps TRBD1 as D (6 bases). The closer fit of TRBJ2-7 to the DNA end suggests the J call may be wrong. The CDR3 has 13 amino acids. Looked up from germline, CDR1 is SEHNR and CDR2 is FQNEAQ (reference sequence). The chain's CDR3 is CASSFTDSYEQYF. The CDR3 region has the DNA TGTGCCAGCAGCTTTACGGACAGTTACGAGCAGTACTTC.

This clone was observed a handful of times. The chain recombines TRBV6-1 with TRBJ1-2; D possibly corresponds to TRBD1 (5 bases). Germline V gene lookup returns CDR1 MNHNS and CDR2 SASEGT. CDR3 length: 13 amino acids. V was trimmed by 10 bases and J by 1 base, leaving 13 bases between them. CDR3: CATAPTDNYGYTF. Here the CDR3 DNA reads TGTGCCACCGCCCCGACAGATAACTATGGCTACACCTTC.

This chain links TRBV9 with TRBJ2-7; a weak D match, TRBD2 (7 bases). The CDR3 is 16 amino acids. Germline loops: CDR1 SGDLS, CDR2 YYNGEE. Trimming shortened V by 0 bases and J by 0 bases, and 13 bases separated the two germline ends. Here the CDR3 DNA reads TGTGCCAGCAGCGTAGGAGGGGGGGTCCTCTCCTACGAGCAGTACTTC. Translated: CASSVGGGVLSYEQYF.

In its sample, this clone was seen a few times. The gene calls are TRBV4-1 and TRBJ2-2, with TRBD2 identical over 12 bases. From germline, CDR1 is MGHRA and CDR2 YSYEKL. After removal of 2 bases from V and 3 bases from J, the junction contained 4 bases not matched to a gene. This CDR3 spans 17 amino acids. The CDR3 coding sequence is TGCGCCAGCAGCCAATCACTAGCGGGAGGATACACCGGGGAGCTGTTTTTT. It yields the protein CASSQSLAGGYTGELFF.

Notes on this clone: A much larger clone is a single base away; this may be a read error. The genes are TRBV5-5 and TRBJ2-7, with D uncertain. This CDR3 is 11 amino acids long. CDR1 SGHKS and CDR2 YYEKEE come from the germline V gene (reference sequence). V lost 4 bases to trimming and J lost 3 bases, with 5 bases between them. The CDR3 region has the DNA TGTGCCAGCAGCCTAAACTACGAGCAGTACTTC. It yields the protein CASSLNYEQYF.

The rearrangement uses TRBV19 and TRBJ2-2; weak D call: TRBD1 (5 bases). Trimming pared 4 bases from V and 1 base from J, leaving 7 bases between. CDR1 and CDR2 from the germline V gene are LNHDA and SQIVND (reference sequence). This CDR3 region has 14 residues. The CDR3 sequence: CASSTQGNTGELFF. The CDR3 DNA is TGTGCCAGTAGTACTCAGGGGAACACCGGGGAGCTGTTTTTT.

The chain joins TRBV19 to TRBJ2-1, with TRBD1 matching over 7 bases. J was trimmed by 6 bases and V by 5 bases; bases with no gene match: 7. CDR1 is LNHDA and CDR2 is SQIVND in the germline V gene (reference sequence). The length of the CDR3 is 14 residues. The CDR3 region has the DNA TGTGCCAGTAGTCCGCGGACAGGAAGCAATGAGCAGTTCTTC. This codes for CASSPRTGSNEQFF.

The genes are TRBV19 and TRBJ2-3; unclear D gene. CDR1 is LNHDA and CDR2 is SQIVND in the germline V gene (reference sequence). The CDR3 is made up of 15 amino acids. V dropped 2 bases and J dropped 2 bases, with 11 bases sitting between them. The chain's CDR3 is CASSISSASTDTQYF. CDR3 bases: TGTGCCAGTAGTATAAGCAGTGCCTCCACAGATACGCAGTATTTT.

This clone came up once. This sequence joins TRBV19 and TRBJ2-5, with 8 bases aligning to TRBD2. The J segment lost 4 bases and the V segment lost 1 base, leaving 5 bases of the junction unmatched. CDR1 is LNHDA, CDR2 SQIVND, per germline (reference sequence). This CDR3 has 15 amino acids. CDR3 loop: CASSIVPGGGETQYF. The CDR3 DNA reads TGTGCCAGTAGTATAGTGCCGGGAGGGGGAGAGACCCAGTACTTC.

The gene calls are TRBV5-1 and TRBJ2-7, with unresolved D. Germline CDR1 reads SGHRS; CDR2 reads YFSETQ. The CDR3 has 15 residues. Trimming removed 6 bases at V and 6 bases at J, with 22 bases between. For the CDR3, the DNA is TGCGCCAGCACCCAAAACCAGTATACCTACGGCGAGCAGTACTTC. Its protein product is CASTQNQYTYGEQYF.

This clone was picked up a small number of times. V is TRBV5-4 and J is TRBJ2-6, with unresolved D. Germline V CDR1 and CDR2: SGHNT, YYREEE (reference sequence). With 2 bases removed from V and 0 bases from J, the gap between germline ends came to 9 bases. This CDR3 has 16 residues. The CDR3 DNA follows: TGTGCCAGCAGCTTCGAGGTCGGCTCTGGGGCCAACGTCCTGACTTTC. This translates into CASSFEVGSGANVLTF.

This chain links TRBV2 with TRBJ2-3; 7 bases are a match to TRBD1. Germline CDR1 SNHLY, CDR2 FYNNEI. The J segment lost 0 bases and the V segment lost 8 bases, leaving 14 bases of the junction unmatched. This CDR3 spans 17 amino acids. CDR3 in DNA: TGTGCCAGCGTATGGGACAGCTTAGTTCCTAGCACAGATACGCAGTATTTT. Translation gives CASVWDSLVPSTDTQYF. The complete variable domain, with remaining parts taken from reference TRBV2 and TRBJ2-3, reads EPEVTQTPSHQVTQMGQEVILRCVPISNHLYFYWYRQILGQKVEFLVSFYNNEISEKSEIFDDQFSVERPDGSNFTLKIRSTKLEDSAMYFCASVWDSLVPSTDTQYFGPGTRLTVL.

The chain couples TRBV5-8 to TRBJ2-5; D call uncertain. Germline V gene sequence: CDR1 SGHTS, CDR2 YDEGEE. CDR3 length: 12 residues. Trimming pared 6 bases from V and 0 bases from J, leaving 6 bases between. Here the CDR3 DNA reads TGTGCCAGCAAGCAGTACCAAGAGACCCAGTACTTC. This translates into CASKQYQETQYF.

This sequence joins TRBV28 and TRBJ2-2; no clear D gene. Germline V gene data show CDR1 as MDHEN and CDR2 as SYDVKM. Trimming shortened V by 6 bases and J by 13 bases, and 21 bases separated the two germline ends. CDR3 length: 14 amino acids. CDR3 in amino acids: CASSRASGTFGLFF. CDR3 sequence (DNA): TGTGCCAGCAGCCGGGCCTCAGGAACATTCGGGCTGTTTTTT.

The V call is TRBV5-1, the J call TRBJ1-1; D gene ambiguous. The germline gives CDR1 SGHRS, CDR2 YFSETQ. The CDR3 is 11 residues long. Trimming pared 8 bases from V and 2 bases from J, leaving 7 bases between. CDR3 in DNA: TGCGCCAGTCGACAAAACACTGAAGCTTTCTTT. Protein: CASRQNTEAFF.

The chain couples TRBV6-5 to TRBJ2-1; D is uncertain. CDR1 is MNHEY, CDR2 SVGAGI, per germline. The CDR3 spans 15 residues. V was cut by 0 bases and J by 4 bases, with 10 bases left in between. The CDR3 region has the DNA TGTGCCAGCAGTTACTCGATACTCGGGTACAATGAGCAGTTCTTC. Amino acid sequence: CASSYSILGYNEQFF.

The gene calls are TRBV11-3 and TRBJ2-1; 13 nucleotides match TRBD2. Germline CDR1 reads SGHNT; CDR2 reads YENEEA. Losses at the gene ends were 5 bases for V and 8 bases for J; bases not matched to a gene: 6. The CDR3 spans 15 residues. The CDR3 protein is CASSLTSGRFDEQFF. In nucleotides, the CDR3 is TGTGCCAGCAGCCTGACTAGCGGGAGGTTCGATGAGCAGTTCTTC.

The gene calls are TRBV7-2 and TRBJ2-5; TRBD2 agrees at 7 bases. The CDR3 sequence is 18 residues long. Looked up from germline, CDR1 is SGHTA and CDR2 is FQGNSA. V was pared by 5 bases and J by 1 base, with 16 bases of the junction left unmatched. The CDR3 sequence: CASSLRSGGAGRQETQYF. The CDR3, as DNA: TGTGCCAGCAGCCTTCGCTCCGGGGGAGCGGGACGCCAAGAGACCCAGTACTTC.

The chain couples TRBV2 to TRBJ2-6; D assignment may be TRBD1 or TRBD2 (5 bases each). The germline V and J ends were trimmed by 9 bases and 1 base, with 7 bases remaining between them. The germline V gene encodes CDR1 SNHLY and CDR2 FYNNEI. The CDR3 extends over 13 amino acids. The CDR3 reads CARGDSGANVLTF. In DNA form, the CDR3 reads TGTGCCAGGGGGGATTCTGGGGCCAACGTCCTGACTTTC.

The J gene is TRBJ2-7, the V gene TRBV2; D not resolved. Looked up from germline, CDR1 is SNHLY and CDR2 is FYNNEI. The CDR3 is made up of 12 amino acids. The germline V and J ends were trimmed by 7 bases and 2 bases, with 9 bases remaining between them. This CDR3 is CASTPGAYEQYF. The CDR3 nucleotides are TGTGCCAGCACCCCGGGCGCCTACGAGCAGTACTTC.

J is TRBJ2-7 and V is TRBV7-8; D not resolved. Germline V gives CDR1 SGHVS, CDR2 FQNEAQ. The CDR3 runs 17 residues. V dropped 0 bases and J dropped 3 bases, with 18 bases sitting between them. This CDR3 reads CASSLALIGLPVYEQYF. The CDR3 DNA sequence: TGTGCCAGCAGCTTAGCGTTGATAGGGCTACCCGTCTACGAGCAGTACTTC.

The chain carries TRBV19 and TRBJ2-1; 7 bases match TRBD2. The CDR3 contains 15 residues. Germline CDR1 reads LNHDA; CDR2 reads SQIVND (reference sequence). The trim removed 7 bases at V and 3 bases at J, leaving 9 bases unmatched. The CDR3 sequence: CASIRTAGDYNEQFF. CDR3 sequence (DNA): TGTGCCAGTATCCGAACGGCGGGAGACTACAATGAGCAGTTCTTC.

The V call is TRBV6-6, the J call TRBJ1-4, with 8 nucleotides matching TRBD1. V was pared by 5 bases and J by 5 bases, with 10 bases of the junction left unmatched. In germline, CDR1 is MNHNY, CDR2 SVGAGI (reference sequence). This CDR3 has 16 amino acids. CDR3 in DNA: TGTGCCAGCAGTACATTTCGCAGGGGGCGCAATGAAAAACTGTTTTTT. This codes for CASSTFRRGRNEKLFF.

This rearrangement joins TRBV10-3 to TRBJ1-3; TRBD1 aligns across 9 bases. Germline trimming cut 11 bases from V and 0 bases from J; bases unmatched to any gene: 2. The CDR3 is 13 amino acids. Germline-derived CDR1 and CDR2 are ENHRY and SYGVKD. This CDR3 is CASGQGSGNTIYF. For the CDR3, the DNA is TGTGCCTCGGGACAGGGCTCTGGAAACACCATATATTTT.

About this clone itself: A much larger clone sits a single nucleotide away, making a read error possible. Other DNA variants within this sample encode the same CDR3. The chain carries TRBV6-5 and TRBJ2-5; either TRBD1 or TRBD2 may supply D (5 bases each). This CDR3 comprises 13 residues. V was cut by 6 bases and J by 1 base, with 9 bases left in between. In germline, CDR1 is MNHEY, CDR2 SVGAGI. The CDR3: CASSRDPQETQYF. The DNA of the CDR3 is TGTGCCAGCAGCCGGGACCCCCAAGAGACCCAGTACTTC.

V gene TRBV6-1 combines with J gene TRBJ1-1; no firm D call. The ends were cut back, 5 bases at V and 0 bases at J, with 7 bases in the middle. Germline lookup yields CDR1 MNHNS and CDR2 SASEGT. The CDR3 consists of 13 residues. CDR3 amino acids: CASSSNLNTEAFF. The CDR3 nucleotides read TGTGCCAGCAGTTCTAACCTGAACACTGAAGCTTTCTTT.

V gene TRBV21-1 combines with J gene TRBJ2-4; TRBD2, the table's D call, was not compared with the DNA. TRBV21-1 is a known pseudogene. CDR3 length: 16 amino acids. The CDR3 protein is CASSKEESVAKNIQYF. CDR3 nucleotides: TGTGCCAGCAGCAAAGAAGAGTCGGTAGCCAAAAACATTCAGTACTTC.

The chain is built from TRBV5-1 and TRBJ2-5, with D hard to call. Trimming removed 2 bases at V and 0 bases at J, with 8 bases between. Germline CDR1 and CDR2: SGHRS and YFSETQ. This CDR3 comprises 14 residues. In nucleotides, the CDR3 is TGCGCCAGCAGCTTCGGCGGAAACCAAGAGACCCAGTACTTC. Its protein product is CASSFGGNQETQYF.

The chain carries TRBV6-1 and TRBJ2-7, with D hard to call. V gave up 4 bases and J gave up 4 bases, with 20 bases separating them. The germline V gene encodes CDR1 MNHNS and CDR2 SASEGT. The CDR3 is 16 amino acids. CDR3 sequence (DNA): TGTGCCAGCAGTGCCAAACTCGGCCCGGATACTTACGAGCAGTACTTC. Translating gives CASSAKLGPDTYEQYF.

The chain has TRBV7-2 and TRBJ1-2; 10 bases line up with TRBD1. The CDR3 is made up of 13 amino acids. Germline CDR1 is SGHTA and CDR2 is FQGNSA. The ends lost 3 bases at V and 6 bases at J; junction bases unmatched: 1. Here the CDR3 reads CASSLTGGNGYTF. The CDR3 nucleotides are TGTGCCAGCAGCTTGACAGGGGGCAATGGCTACACCTTC.

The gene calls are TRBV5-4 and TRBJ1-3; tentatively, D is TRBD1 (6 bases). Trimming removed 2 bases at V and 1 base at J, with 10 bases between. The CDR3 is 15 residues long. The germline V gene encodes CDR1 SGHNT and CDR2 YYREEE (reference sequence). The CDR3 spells CASSLQGTSGNTIYF. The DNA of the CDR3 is TGTGCCAGCAGCTTACAGGGTACGTCTGGAAACACCATATATTTT.